The table lists the clone carrying this T cell receptor beta chain with many counts. Its target is not known. Hyperthyroidism cases were recent diagnoses of under 2 months' duration in people aged 18 to 65. For repertoire sequencing, the TCR beta CDR3 regions were amplified from RNA transcripts. The library came from an HTBI-primed first-round RT-PCR and a second-round multiplex PCR. TCRdb passed the multiplex PCR reads through MiXCR, listing each CDR3 protein once. Among about 550,000 distinct CDR3 sequences listed, approximately 37% were seen once. The data were taken from a study of Graves' ophthalmopathy and Graves' hyperthyroidism. Study results and caveats: Thyroid clonotypes that were expanded above 0.001 frequency mostly also appeared in blood.

This CDR3 comprises 15 residues. V lost 5 bases to trimming and J lost 1 base; unmatched junction nucleotides: 6. In germline, CDR1 is SGHVS, CDR2 FQNEAQ. The sample taken for sequencing was peripheral blood or thyroid tissue (not recorded which). This chain uses TRBV7-8 with TRBJ1-1; 8 bases match TRBD1. The TCR originated in an adult man with Graves' hyperthyroidism. The CDR3 spells CASSLQGAANTEAFF. In DNA form, the CDR3 reads TGTGCCAGCAGCCTTCAGGGGGCCGCGAACACTGAAGCTTTCTTT.